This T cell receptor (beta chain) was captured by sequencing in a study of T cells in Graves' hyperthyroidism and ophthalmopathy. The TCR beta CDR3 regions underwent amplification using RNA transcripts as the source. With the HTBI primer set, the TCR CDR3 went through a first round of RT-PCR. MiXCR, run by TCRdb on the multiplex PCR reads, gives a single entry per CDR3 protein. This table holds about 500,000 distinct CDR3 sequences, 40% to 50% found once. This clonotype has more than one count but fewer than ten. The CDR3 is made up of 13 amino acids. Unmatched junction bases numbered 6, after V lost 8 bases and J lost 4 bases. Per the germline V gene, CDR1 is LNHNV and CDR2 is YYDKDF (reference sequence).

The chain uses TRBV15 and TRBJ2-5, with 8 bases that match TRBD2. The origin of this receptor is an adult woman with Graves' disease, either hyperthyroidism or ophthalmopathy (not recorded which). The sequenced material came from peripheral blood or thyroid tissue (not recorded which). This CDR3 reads CATGTRRPETQYF. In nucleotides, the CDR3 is TGTGCCACCGGGACTAGAAGACCAGAGACCCAGTACTTC.